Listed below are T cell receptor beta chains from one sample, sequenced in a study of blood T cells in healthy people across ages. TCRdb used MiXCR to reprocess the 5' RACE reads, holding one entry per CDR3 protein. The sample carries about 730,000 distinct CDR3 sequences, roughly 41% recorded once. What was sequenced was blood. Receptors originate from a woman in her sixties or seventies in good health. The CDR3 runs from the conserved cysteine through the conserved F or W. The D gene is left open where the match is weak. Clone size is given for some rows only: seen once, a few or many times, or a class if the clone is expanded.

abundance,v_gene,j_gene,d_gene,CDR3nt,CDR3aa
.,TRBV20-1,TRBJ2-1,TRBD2,TGCAGTGCATCGGGGAGCGGGGTAAACAATGAGCAGTTCTTC,CSASGSGVNNEQFF
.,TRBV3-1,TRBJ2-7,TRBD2,TGTGCCAGCAGCCAAGGGACTAGCGAAGCCTGCGAGCAGTACTTC,CASSQGTSEACEQYF
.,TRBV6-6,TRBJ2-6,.,TGTGCCAGCAGTCAACTGGGGGCCAACGTCCTGACTTTC,CASSQLGANVLTF
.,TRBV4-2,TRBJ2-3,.,TGTACCAGCAGCCAAGACGTCTCCCTAATGGGCACAGATACGCAGTATTTT,CTSSQDVSLMGTDTQYF
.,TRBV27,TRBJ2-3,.,TGTGCCAGCACCGTACCGGGACACGGACCTACAGATACGCAGTATTTT,CASTVPGHGPTDTQYF
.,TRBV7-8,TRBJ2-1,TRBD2,TGTGCCAGCAGCTTAGTCCCTAGCGGGGGCCTTGGGTCCTACAATGAGCAGTTCTTC,CASSLVPSGGLGSYNEQFF
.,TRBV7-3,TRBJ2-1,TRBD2,TGTGCCAGCAGCTTAATGGCGGGGGGCTCCTACAATGAGCAGTTCTTC,CASSLMAGGSYNEQFF
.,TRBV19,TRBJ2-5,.,TGTGCCAGTAGTATCGGTGGGGAGGCGGAGACCCAGTACTTC,CASSIGGEAETQYF
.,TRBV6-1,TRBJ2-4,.,TGTGCCAGCACCAAGGAAGATTTAGCCAAAAACATTCAGTACTTC,CASTKEDLAKNIQYF
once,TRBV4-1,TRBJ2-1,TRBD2,TGCGCCAGCAGCCAAGAGGAAAGCGGGGGGCAAAATGAGCAGTTCTTC,CASSQEESGGQNEQFF
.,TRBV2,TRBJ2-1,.,TGTGCCGGCAATCTACAGACACACTCTTACAATGAGCAGTTCTTC,CAGNLQTHSYNEQFF
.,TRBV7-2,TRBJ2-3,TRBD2,TGTGCCAGCAGCCCAGCGGGGGGTAGCGCAGATACGCAGTATTTT,CASSPAGGSADTQYF
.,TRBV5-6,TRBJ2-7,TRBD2,TGTGCCAGCAGCTTCCCAGAGCGGGAGAATAGCTTCCTCTACAATGAGCAGTACTTC,CASSFPERENSFLYNEQYF
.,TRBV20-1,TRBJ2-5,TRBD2,TGCAGTGCTAGACGGAGACTAGCGTTTCAAGAGACCCAGTACTTC,CSARRRLAFQETQYF
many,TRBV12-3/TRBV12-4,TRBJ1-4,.,TGTGCCAGCAGTTTACACTTCGAAAAACTGTTTTTT,CASSLHFEKLFF
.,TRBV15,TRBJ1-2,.,TGTGCCACCAGCAGAGATCTTGGGCAGGGAAAAGGCTACACCTTC,CATSRDLGQGKGYTF
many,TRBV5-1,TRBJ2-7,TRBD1,TGCGCCAGCAGCAACTCGGGACAGGGGGCGGCCGAGCAGTACTTC,CASSNSGQGAAEQYF
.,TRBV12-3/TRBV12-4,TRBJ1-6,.,TGTGCCAGCAGCCCGGGACTGCCCAATTCACCCCTCCACTTT,CASSPGLPNSPLHF
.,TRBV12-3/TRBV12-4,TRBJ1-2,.,TGTGCCAGCAGTTCTACGGACGGACGCAGATATGGCTACACCTTC,CASSSTDGRRYGYTF
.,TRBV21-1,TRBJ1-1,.,TGTGCCATTGGGACGCCGAACACTGAAGCTTTCTTT,CAIGTPNTEAFF
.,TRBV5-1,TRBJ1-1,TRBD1,TGCGCCAGCAGCCAGTTGGAAGGACAGGGTACTGAAGCTTTCTTT,CASSQLEGQGTEAFF
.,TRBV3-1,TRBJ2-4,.,TGTGCCAGCAGCCCCAGGGGAGGACTAGACGGCGCGCAGTACTTC,CASSPRGGLDGAQYF
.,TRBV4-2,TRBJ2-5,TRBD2,TGTGCCAGCAGCCAAGATAGGACGGGGACTAGCGGGGTCAATGAGCAGTACTTC,CASSQDRTGTSGVNEQYF
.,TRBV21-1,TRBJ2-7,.,TGTGCCAGCAGCAAAAGTATAAGTTCCGGGGAGCAGTACTTC,CASSKSISSGEQYF
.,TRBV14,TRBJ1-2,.,TGTGCCAGCAGCACCGGACGATTCTATGGCTACACCTTC,CASSTGRFYGYTF
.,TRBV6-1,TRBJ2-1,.,TGTGCCAGCAGTGAAGGAATGAGCTCCTACAGTGAGCAGTTCTTC,CASSEGMSSYSEQFF
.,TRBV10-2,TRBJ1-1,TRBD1,TGCGCCAGCAGTGGGGGACAGGAGGGAGCTTTCTTT,CASSGGQEGAFF
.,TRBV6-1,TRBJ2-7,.,TGTGCCAGCAACATGGTCTCCTACGAGCAGTACTTC,CASNMVSYEQYF
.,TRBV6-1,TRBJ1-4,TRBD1,TGTGCCAGCAGGGGAGAAGGACAGGTCGACGTGAAACTGTTTTTT,CASRGEGQVDVKLFF
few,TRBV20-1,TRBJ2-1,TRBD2,TGCAGTGCTAGAGATCGCACTAGCGATAATGATCGTAATGAGCAGTTCTTC,CSARDRTSDNDRNEQFF
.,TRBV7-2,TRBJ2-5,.,TGTGCCAGCAGCTTCCAAGCACAGGGCGCAGAGACCCAGTACTTC,CASSFQAQGAETQYF
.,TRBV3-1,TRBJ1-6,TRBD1,TGTACCAGCAGCCGCGGACAGGGCGTAGAAAATTCACCCCTCCACTTT,CTSSRGQGVENSPLHF
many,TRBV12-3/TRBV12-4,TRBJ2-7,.,TGTGCCAGCAGTCCCCGGGTTAGGGGCACCTACGAGCAGTACTTC,CASSPRVRGTYEQYF
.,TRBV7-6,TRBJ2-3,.,TGTGCCAGCAGCTTACAGACTACTCCCACAGATACGCAGTATTTT,CASSLQTTPTDTQYF
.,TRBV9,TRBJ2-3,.,TGTGCCAGCTGTAAGGATTCCACAGATACGCAGTATTTT,CASCKDSTDTQYF
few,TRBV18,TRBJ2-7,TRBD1,TGTGCCAGCTCATCGGACAGGAGGTCCTACGAGCAGTACTTC,CASSSDRRSYEQYF
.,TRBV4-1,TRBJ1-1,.,TGCGCCAGCAGCCAAGATTCGCCAGGAGAAGCTTTCTTT,CASSQDSPGEAFF
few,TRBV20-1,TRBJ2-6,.,TGCAGTGCTGGCCCGTCCTCTGGGGCCAACGTCCTGACTTTC,CSAGPSSGANVLTF
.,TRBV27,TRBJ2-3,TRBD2,TGTGCCAGCAGTTTTGGACTAGTCCTCAAGGCAGATACGCAGTATTTT,CASSFGLVLKADTQYF
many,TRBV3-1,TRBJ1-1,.,TGTGCCAGCAGTCAGGGGACTGAAGCTTTCTTT,CASSQGTEAFF
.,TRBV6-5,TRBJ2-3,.,TGTGCCAGCAGTTACGGGCCCTACCCAGCGAGGGCTAGCACAGATACGCAGTATTTT,CASSYGPYPARASTDTQYF
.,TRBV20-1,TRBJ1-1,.,TGCAGTGCTAGCCACAGGGACCTCATGAACACTGAAGCTTTCTTT,CSASHRDLMNTEAFF
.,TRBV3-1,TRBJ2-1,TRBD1,TGTGCCAGCAGGTCCAGACAGGGCAATGAGCAGTTCTTC,CASRSRQGNEQFF
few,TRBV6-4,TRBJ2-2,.,TGTGCCAGCAGTGGCAACACCGGGGAGCTGTTTTTT,CASSGNTGELFF
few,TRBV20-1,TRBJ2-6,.,TGCAGTGCTAGAGACCGGACAGATTCTTACTCTGGGGCCAACGTCCTGACTTTC,CSARDRTDSYSGANVLTF
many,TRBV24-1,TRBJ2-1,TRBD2,TGTGCCACCAGTGACGGGAGGCGCGGCAATGAGCAGTTCTTC,CATSDGRRGNEQFF
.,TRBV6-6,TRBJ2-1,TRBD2,TGTGCCAGCAGTTACACCGGACTAGCTCCTGAGCAGTTCTTC,CASSYTGLAPEQFF
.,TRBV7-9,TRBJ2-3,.,TGTGCCGGTGGGCCAGAGTCCACAGATACGCAGTATTTT,CAGGPESTDTQYF
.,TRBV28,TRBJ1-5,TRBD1,TGTGCCAGCAGTTTATCCCCGACAGGGAACCAGCCCCAGCATTTT,CASSLSPTGNQPQHF
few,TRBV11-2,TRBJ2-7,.,TGTGCCAGCAGCCCCGGGTCCACTACCTACGAGCAGTACTTC,CASSPGSTTYEQYF
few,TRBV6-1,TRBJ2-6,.,TGTGCCAGCAGCCAACACTCTGGGGCCAACGTCCTGACTTTC,CASSQHSGANVLTF